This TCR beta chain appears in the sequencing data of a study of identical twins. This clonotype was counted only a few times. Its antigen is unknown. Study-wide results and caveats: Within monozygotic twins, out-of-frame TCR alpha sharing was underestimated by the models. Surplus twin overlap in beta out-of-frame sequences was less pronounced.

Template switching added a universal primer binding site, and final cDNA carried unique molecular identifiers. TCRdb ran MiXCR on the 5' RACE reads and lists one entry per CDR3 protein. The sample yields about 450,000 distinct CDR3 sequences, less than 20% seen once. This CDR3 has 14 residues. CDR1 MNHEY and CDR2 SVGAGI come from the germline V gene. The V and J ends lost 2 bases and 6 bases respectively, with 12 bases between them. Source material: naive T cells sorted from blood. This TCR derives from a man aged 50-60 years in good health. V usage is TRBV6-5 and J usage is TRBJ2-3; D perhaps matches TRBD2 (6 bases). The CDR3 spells CASSYAGPLDTQYF. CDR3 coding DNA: TGTGCCAGCAGTTACGCGGGACCGCTGGATACGCAGTATTTT.